A selection of T cell receptor beta chains follows, all from one sample in a study of blood T cells in healthy people across ages. Using its own MiXCR run on the 5' RACE reads, TCRdb lists one record per CDR3 protein. The sample holds more than 550,000 distinct CDR3 sequences, 20% to 25% seen once. Sequencing was carried out using blood. Source of these receptors: a man aged 70 or older in good health. Each CDR3 is given with its conserved first and last residue. Fields, in order: CDR3 protein, CDR3 DNA, J gene, D gene, clone size, V gene. The D gene is left open where the match is weak. Clone size, where shown, is once, few, many, or a class for clones that have expanded.

CASSLQQGSTDTQYF,TGCGCCAGCAGCCTACAACAGGGGAGCACAGATACGCAGTATTTT,TRBJ2-3,TRBD1,many,TRBV4-1
CASSPGTVHGHTF,TGCGCCAGCAGCCCGGGGACAGTTCATGGCCACACCTTC,TRBJ1-2,TRBD1,.,TRBV5-1
CAISESNNEQFF,TGTGCCATCAGTGAGAGCAACAATGAGCAGTTCTTC,TRBJ2-1,.,.,TRBV10-3
CASSTGGVAGGGELFF,TGTGCCAGCAGCACCGGCGGGGTAGCGGGAGGCGGGGAGCTGTTTTTT,TRBJ2-2,TRBD2,few,TRBV11-2
CASSFQASSGANVLTF,TGTGCCAGCAGTTTTCAGGCCAGCTCTGGGGCCAACGTCCTGACTTTC,TRBJ2-6,.,.,TRBV12-3/TRBV12-4
CASSLRDHNLYNEQFF,TGTGCCAGCAGCTTGAGGGACCACAACCTCTACAATGAGCAGTTCTTC,TRBJ2-1,.,.,TRBV7-2
CASSPAGEGSYNEQFF,TGTGCCAGCTCACCTGCGGGGGAGGGATCCTACAATGAGCAGTTCTTC,TRBJ2-1,TRBD2,few,TRBV18
CASSRLIGGSTEAFF,TGTGCCAGCAGCCGCTTGATAGGGGGGAGCACTGAAGCTTTCTTT,TRBJ1-1,.,few,TRBV6-6
CAISEGAGQETQYF,TGTGCCATCAGTGAGGGGGCAGGACAAGAGACCCAGTACTTC,TRBJ2-5,.,few,TRBV10-3
CASRPSSTAHRDEQFF,TGTGCCAGCAGGCCCTCTTCGACAGCCCATAGGGATGAGCAGTTCTTC,TRBJ2-1,.,.,TRBV27
CASSDEVPTSPLHF,TGTGCCAGCAGTGATGAGGTTCCGACTTCACCCCTCCACTTT,TRBJ1-6,.,.,TRBV6-1
CATSNREEQFF,TGTGCCACCAGCAATAGGGAAGAGCAGTTCTTC,TRBJ2-1,.,few,TRBV15
CASSLEGLTYNEQFF,TGCGCCAGCAGCTTGGAGGGTCTAACTTACAATGAGCAGTTCTTC,TRBJ2-1,.,.,TRBV5-1
CASSPLAGAPYEQYF,TGTGCCAGCTCACCATTAGCGGGGGCCCCCTACGAGCAGTACTTC,TRBJ2-7,TRBD2,.,TRBV18
CASSHPLAGSVNEQFF,TGTGCCAGCAGTCACCCACTAGCGGGAAGTGTTAATGAGCAGTTCTTC,TRBJ2-1,TRBD2,.,TRBV27
CASSFSADTQYF,TGCGCCAGCAGCTTTTCTGCAGATACGCAGTATTTT,TRBJ2-3,.,many,TRBV12-3/TRBV12-4
CASRRLANTGELFF,TGTGCCAGCCGGCGTCTAGCTAACACCGGGGAGCTGTTTTTT,TRBJ2-2,.,many,TRBV6-5
CSARDQGQGAFYEQYF,TGCAGTGCTAGAGATCAAGGGCAGGGGGCTTTCTACGAGCAGTACTTC,TRBJ2-7,TRBD1,.,TRBV20-1
CASRPNRAPALYEQYF,TGCGCCAGCAGGCCGAACAGGGCCCCGGCCCTCTACGAGCAGTACTTC,TRBJ2-7,.,many,TRBV5-1
CASSPATSGIDTQYF,TGCGCCAGCAGCCCCGCGACTAGCGGTATAGATACGCAGTATTTT,TRBJ2-3,TRBD2,few,TRBV4-3
CANSPLAGGATDTQYF,TGCGCCAACAGCCCCTTAGCGGGAGGTGCCACAGATACGCAGTATTTT,TRBJ2-3,TRBD2,few,TRBV5-1
CAISAIVVGELFF,TGTGCCATCAGTGCCATCGTGGTCGGGGAGCTGTTTTTT,TRBJ2-2,.,few,TRBV10-3
CASIGDFNIQYF,TGTGCCAGTATCGGGGACTTCAACATTCAGTACTTC,TRBJ2-4,.,.,TRBV19
CASSQGAATETQYF,TGTGCCAGTAGCCAGGGGGCAGCTACGGAGACCCAGTACTTC,TRBJ2-5,TRBD1,few,TRBV19
CASSDRVGTEAFF,TGTGCCAGCAGTGACAGGGTGGGCACTGAAGCTTTCTTT,TRBJ1-1,.,few,TRBV6-1